Listed here are 10 T cell receptor beta chains from one sample, sequenced in a study of vaccination and CD4 T cells after COVID-19. These receptors have no identified antigens. The treatment: roughly 10-day PBMC culture with coronavirus spike peptide pools or control peptides (ViraFEST assay). Sequencing of DNA taken from cultured CD4+ T cells relied on the Oncomine TCR Beta short-read assay. TCRdb reanalysed the PCR reads using MiXCR and keeps one entry per CDR3 protein. The data show 10,000 to 15,000 distinct CDR3 sequences, around 60% seen once. What was sequenced was CD4+ T cells from blood, cultured in vitro. These TCRs come from a human donor who had recovered from COVID-19.

This clonotype was detected once. J is TRBJ2-5 and V is TRBV3-1; a weak D match, TRBD1 (5 bases). The V gene's germline CDR1 is LGHDT and CDR2 YNNKEL (reference sequence). The CDR3 consists of 13 residues. With 3 bases removed from V and 5 bases from J, the gap between germline ends came to 10 bases. CDR3: CASSHGARETQYF. The CDR3 DNA sequence: TGTGCCAGCAGCCATGGGGCTAGGGAGACCCAGTACTTC.

The chain carries TRBV20-1 and TRBJ2-2; 7 positions match TRBD2. Germline CDR1 is DFQATT and CDR2 is SNEGSKA (reference sequence). The V gene end was trimmed by 4 bases and the J gene end by 5 bases; junction bases not matched to a gene: 7. This CDR3 region has 14 residues. CDR3 DNA sequence: TGCAGTGCTACCCGCGGGAGACTAACCGGGGAGCTGTTTTTT. Encoded protein: CSATRGRLTGELFF.

This rearrangement joins TRBV20-1 to TRBJ2-5; D ambiguous. The CDR3 contains 11 residues. The V gene's germline CDR1 is DFQATT and CDR2 SNEGSKA (reference sequence). Trimming pared 0 bases from V and 5 bases from J, leaving 4 bases between. Here the CDR3 reads CSARDYETQYF. CDR3 nucleotide sequence: TGCAGTGCTAGAGATTACGAGACCCAGTACTTC.

This chain connects TRBV6-1 to TRBJ2-7, with unresolved D. V lost 1 base, J lost 5 bases, and 12 bases lay in between. Germline V gene lookup returns CDR1 MNHNS and CDR2 SASEGT. CDR3 length equals 14 residues. This CDR3 reads CASSEGGTRNEQYF. In nucleotides, the CDR3 is TGTGCCAGCAGTGAAGGGGGAACGAGGAACGAGCAGTACTTC.

The chain joins TRBV15 to TRBJ2-3, with D possibly TRBD2 on 6 matching bases. V was clipped by 1 base and J by 6 bases, with 17 bases between them. The V gene's germline CDR1 is LNHNV and CDR2 YYDKDF (reference sequence). CDR3 length equals 16 residues. The CDR3 nucleotides are TGTGCCACCAGCAGAGCGCGACTAGGTGGATACGATACGCAGTATTTT. Translation: CATSRARLGGYDTQYF.

The chain combines TRBV28 with TRBJ1-2; 8 bases are a match to TRBD1. The V segment lost 2 bases and the J segment 4 bases; nucleotides outside the gene matches: 6. Per germline, CDR1 MDHEN and CDR2 SYDVKM. The length of the CDR3 is 15 residues. CDR3 sequence (DNA): TGTGCCAGCAGTTTAGGGGCAGGGGGCCTCTATGGCTACACCTTC. It codes for CASSLGAGGLYGYTF.

The chain couples TRBV20-1 to TRBJ2-5; D may correspond to TRBD1 or TRBD2 (5 bases each). The CDR3 has 14 amino acids. CDR1 and CDR2 (germline): DFQATT, SNEGSKA (reference sequence). Trimming removed 5 bases from V and 1 base from J, with 14 bases in between. CDR3 bases: TGCAGTGCTGAGAGGGGTGAACGCCAAGAGACCCAGTACTTC. It is translated as CSAERGERQETQYF.

This clonotype has more than one count but fewer than ten. V usage is TRBV7-2 and J usage is TRBJ1-2, with D possibly TRBD1 on 6 matching bases. The CDR3 has 13 amino acids. Germline lookup yields CDR1 SGHTA and CDR2 FQGNSA. V lost 5 bases and J lost 2, with 9 bases in between. The CDR3 bases are TGTGCCAGCAGCGCAGGACAGAACTATGGCTACACCTTC. Protein sequence: CASSAGQNYGYTF.

This chain uses TRBV20-1 with TRBJ1-4, with 8 bases lining up with TRBD1. CDR3 length: 16 residues. Looked up from germline, CDR1 is DFQATT and CDR2 is SNEGSKA (reference sequence). Unmatched junction bases numbered 11, after V lost 0 bases and J lost 8 bases. The CDR3 sequence is CSARDPYQGAGEKLFF. The CDR3 nucleotides read TGCAGTGCTAGAGATCCGTACCAGGGGGCAGGGGAAAAACTGTTTTTT.

This rearrangement joins TRBV10-3 to TRBJ1-6; 7 bases match TRBD1. CDR1 is ENHRY, CDR2 SYGVKD, per germline. V lost 8 bases to trimming and J lost 6 bases; unmatched junction nucleotides: 10. This CDR3 has 15 residues. This chain's CDR3 is CAISRTGSFNSPLHF. The CDR3 bases are TGTGCCATCTCCCGGACAGGAAGCTTTAATTCACCCCTCCACTTT.